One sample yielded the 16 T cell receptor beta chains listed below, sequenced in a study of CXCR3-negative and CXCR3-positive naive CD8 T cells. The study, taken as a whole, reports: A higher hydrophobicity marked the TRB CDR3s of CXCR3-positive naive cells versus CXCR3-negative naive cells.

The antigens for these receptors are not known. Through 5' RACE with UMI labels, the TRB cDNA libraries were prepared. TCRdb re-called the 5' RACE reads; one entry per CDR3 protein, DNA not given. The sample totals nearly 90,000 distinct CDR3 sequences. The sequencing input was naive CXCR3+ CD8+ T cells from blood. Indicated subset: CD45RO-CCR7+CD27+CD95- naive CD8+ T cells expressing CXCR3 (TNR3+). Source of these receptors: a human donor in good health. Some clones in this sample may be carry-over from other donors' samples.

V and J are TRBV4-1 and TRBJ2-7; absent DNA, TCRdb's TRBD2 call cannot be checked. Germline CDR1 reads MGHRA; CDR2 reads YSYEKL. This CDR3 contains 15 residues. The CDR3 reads CASSVRLAGSYEQYF.

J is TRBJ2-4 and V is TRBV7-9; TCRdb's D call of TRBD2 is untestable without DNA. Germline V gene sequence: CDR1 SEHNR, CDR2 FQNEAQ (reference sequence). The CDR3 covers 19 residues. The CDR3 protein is CASSSSLRVSSGGINIQYF.

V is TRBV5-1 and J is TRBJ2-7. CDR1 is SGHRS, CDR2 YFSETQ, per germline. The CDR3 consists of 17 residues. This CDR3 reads CASSPTNPRTGVREQYF.

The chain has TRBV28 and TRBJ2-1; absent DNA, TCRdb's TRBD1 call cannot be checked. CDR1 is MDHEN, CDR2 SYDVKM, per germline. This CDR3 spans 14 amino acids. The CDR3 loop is CASSSWGRANEQFF.

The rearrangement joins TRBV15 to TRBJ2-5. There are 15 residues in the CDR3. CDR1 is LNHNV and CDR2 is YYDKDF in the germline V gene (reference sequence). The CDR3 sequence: CATSRDLGFVQTQYF.

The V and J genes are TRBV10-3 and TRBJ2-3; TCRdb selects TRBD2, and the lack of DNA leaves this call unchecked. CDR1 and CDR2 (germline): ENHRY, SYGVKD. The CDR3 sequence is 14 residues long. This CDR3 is CAIRDSGESDTQYF.

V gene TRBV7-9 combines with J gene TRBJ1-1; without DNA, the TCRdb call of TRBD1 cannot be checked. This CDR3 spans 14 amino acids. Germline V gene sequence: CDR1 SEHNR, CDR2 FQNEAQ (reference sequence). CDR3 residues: CAGASTGGVSEAFF. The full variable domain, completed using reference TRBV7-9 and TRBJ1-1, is DTGVSQNPRHKITKRGQNVTFRCDPISEHNRLYWYRQTLGQGPEFLTYFQNEAQLEKSRLLSDRFSAERPKGSFSTLEIQRTEQGDSAMYLCAGASTGGVSEAFFGQGTRLTVV.

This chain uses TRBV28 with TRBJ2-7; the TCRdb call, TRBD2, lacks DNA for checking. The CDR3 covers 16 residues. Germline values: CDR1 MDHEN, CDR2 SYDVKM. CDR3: CASRAGTSGGAGEQYF.

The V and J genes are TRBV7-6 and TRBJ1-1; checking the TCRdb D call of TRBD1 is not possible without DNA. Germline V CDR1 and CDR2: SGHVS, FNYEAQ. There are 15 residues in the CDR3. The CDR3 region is CASSLGREGGPEAFF.

CDR3 residues: CASSPKLGTQYF. The J gene is TRBJ2-3, the V gene TRBV7-6. Germline assignment: CDR1 SGHVS and CDR2 FNYEAQ. The length of the CDR3 is 12 residues.

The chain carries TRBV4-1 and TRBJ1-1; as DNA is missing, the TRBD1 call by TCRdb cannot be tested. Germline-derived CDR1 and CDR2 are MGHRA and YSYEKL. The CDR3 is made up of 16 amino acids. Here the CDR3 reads CASSQAGGGLNTEAFF.

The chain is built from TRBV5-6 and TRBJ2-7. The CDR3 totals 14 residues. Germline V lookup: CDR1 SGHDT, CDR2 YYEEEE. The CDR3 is CASSPIGGAYEQYF.

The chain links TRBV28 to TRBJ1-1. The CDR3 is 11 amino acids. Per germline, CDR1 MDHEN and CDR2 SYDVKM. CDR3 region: CARNLGGEAFF.

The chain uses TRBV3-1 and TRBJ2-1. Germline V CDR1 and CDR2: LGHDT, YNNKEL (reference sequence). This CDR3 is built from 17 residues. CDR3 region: CASSQFSNRPPHNEQFF.

The CDR3 spells CASSGGWGGAGDTQYF. The rearrangement joins TRBV28 to TRBJ2-3; TCRdb selects TRBD1, and the lack of DNA leaves this call unchecked. This CDR3 is 16 amino acids long. From germline, CDR1 is MDHEN and CDR2 SYDVKM.

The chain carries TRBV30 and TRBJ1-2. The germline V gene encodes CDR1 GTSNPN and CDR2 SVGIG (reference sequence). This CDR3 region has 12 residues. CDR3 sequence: CAWTADNYGYTF.